This TCR beta chain is from a study of T cells after yellow fever vaccination. Study-level points and caveats: Abundant bulk-derived clonotypes could contaminate FACS-sorted repertoires. Only a minor proportion of clonotypes was detected across both CD4 and CD8 compartments. Though weaker, the secondary response peaked faster, on day 5 versus 15.

From the 5' RACE reads, TCRdb called clonotypes with MiXCR, one entry per CDR3 protein. The repertoire has about 220,000 distinct CDR3 sequences, approximately 3.3% of them found once; the top ten carry approximately 3.5%. The trim removed 2 bases at V and 0 bases at J, leaving 7 bases unmatched. The CDR3 is 17 amino acids. Germline CDR1 KGHSH, CDR2 LQKENI. Comment on this clonotype: What it binds is unknown.

The sample in question was CD4+ T cells sorted from PBMCs, obtained 10 days after the yellow fever booster vaccination. The chain uses TRBV18 and TRBJ1-1; 9 bases are a match to TRBD1. The clonotype originates from a man aged 18 to 30 who received the YFV17D yellow fever vaccine. DNA of the CDR3: TGTGCCAGCTCACCAGGGACAGGGACCCTCATGAACACTGAAGCTTTCTTT. It yields the protein CASSPGTGTLMNTEAFF.